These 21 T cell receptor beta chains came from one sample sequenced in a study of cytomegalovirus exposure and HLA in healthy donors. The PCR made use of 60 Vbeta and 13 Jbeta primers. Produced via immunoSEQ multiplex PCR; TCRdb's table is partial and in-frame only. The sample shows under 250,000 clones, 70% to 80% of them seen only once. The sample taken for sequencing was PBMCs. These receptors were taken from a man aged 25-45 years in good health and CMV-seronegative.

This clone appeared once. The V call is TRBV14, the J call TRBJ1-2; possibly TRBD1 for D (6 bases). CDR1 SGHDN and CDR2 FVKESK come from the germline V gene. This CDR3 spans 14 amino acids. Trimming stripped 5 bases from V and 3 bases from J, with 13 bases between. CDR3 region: CASSLQGRDYGYTF. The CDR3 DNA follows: TGTGCCAGCAGCTTACAGGGTCGTGACTATGGCTACACCTTC. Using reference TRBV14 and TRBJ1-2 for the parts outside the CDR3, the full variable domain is EAGVTQFPSHSVIEKGQTVTLRCDPISGHDNLYWYRRVMGKEIKFLLHFVKESKQDESGMPNNRFLAERTGGTYSTLKVQPAELEDSGVYFCASSLQGRDYGYTFGSGTRLTVV.

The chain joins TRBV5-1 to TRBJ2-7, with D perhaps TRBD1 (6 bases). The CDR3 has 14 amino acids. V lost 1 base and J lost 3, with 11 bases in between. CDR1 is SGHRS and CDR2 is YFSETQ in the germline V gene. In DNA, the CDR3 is TGCGCCAGCAGCTTGTCAGGGGTCGGCTACGAGCAGTACTTC. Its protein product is CASSLSGVGYEQYF.

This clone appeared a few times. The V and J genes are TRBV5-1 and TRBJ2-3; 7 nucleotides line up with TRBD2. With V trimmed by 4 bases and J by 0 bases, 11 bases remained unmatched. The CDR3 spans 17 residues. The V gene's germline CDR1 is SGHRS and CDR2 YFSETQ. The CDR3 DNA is TGCGCCAGCAGCACCAGGGCCACAGCGGGAAGCACAGATACGCAGTATTTT. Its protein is CASSTRATAGSTDTQYF.

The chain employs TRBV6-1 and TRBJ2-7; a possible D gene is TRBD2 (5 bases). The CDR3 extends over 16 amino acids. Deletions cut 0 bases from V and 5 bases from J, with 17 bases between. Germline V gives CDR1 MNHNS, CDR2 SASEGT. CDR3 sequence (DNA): TGTGCCAGCAGTGAAGCAGGAGGCGTATACATCCACGAGCAGTACTTC. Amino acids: CASSEAGGVYIHEQYF.

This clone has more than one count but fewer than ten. The CDR3 DNA reads as TGCGCCAGCAGTGAGTCGGATGGGACAGGGTCCGAGACCCAGTACTTC. This sequence encodes CASSESDGTGSETQYF. V is TRBV10-1 and J is TRBJ2-5, with 9 bases lining up with TRBD1. This CDR3 is built from 16 residues. Trimming cost V 0 bases and J 5 bases; bases outside gene matches: 7. Germline loops: CDR1 WNHNN, CDR2 SYGVQD (reference sequence).

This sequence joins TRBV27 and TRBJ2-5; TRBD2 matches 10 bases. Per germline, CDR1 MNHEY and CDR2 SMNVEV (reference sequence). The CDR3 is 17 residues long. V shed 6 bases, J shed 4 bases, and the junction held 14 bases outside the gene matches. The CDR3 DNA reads TGTGCCAGCAGCCCTTATCCCCCCAGCGGGAGGGGAGAGACCCAGTACTTC. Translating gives CASSPYPPSGRGETQYF.

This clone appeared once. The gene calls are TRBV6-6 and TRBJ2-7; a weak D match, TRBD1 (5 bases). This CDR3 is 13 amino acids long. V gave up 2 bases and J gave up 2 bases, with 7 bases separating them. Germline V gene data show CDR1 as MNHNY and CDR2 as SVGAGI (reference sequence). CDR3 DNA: TGTGCCAGCAGTTACGCAGGGACCTACGAGCAGTACTTC. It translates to CASSYAGTYEQYF.

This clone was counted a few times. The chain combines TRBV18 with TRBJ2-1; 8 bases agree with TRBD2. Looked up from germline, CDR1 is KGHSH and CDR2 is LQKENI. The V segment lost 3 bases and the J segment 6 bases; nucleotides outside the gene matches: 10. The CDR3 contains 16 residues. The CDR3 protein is CASSPPGSGIANEQFF. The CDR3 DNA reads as TGTGCCAGCTCACCCCCGGGTAGCGGGATAGCCAATGAGCAGTTCTTC.

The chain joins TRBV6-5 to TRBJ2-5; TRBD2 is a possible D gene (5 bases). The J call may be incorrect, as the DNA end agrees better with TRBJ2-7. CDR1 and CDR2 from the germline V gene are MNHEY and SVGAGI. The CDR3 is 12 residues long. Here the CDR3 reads CASTQLGGEQYF. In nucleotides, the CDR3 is TGTGCCAGCACCCAACTAGGTGGCGAGCAGTACTTC.

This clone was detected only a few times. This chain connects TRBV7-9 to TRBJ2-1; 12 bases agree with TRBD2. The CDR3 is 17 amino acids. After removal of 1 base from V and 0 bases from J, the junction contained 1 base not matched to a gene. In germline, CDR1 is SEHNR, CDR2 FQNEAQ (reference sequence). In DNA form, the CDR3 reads TGTGCCAGCAGCTTAGGGACTAGCGGGAACTCCTACAATGAGCAGTTCTTC. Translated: CASSLGTSGNSYNEQFF.

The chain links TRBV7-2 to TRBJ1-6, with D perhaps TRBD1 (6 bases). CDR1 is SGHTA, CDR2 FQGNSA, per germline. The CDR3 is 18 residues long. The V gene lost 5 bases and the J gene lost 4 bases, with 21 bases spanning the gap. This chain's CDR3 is CASSTQSGGGWYNSPLHF. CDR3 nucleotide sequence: TGTGCCAGCAGCACCCAGAGCGGGGGGGGCTGGTATAATTCACCCCTCCACTTT.

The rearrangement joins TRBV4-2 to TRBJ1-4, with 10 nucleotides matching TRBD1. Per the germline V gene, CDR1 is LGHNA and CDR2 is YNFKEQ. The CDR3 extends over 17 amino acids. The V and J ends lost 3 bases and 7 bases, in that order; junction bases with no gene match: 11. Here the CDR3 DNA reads TGTGCCAGCAGCCAGCAACTTCGACAGGGGGCGGGTGAAAAACTGTTTTTT. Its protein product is CASSQQLRQGAGEKLFF.

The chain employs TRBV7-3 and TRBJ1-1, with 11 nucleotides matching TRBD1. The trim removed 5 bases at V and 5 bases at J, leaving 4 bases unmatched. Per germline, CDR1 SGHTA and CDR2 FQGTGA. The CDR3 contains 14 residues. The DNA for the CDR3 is TGTGCCAGCAGCCCAGGACAGGGGGCGACTGAAGCTTTCTTT. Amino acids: CASSPGQGATEAFF.

CDR3 loop: CASSLGGTAASYEQYF. The CDR3 nucleotides read TGTGCCAGCAGTTTAGGGGGGACAGCGGCCTCCTACGAGCAGTACTTC. The chain carries TRBV28 and TRBJ2-7, with D perhaps matching TRBD1 (7 bases). The CDR3 sequence is 16 residues long. Germline V gene data show CDR1 as MDHEN and CDR2 as SYDVKM. V lost 2 bases to trimming and J lost 0 bases, with 14 bases between them.

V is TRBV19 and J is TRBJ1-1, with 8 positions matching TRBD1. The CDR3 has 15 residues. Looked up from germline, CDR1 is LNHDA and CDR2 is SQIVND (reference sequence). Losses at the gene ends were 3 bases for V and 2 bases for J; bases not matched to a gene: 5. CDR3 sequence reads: CASSISTGVNTEAFF. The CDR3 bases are TGTGCCAGTAGTATTTCGACAGGGGTAAACACTGAAGCTTTCTTT.

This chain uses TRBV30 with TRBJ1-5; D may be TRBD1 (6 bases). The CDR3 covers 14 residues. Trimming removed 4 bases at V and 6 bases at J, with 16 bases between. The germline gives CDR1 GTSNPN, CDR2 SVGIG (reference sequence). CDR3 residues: CAWTLGGGSQPQHF. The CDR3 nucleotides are TGTGCCTGGACCCTAGGGGGGGGATCTCAGCCCCAGCATTTT. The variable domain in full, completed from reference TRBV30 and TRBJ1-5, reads SQTIHQWPATLVQPVGSPLSLECTVEGTSNPNLYWYRQAAGRGLQLLFYSVGIGQISSEVPQNLSASRPQDRQFILSSKKLLLSDSGFYLCAWTLGGGSQPQHFGDGTRLSIL.

CDR3: CSVEGGRGSEQYF. CDR3 nucleotides: TGCAGCGTTGAAGGGGGGAGGGGCAGCGAGCAGTACTTC. The chain joins TRBV29-1 to TRBJ2-7, with 7 bases matching TRBD2. CDR1 is SQVTM, CDR2 ANQGSEA, per germline. The length of the CDR3 is 13 residues. With V trimmed by 1 base and J by 6 bases, 6 bases remained unmatched.

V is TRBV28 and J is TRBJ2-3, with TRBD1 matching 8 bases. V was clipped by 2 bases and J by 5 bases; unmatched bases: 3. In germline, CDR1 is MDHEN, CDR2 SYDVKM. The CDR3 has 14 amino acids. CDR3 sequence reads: CASSLQGQVDTQYF. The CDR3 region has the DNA TGTGCCAGCAGTTTACAGGGACAGGTAGATACGCAGTATTTT. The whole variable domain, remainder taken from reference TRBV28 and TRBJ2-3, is DVKVTQSSRYLVKRTGEKVFLECVQDMDHENMFWYRQDPGLGLRLIYFSYDVKMKEKGDIPEGYSVSREKKERFSLILESASTNQTSMYLCASSLQGQVDTQYFGPGTRLTVL.

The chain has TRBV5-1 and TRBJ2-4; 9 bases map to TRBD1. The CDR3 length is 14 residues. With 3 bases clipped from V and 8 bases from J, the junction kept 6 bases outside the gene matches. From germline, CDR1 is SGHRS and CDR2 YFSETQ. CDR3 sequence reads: CASSSGDRGDIQYF. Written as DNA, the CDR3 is TGCGCCAGCAGCTCCGGAGACAGGGGGGACATTCAGTACTTC. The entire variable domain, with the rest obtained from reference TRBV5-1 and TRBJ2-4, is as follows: KAGVTQTPRYLIKTRGQQVTLSCSPISGHRSVSWYQQTPGQGLQFLFEYFSETQRNKGNFPGRFSGRQFSNSRSEMNVSTLELGDSALYLCASSSGDRGDIQYFGAGTRLSVL.

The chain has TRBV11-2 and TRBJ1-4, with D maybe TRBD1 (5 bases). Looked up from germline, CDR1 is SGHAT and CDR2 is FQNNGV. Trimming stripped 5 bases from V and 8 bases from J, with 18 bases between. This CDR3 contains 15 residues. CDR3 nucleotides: TGTGCCAGCAGCCCCTTTGGCAGGGAGGGAGAAAAACTGTTTTTT. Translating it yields CASSPFGREGEKLFF.

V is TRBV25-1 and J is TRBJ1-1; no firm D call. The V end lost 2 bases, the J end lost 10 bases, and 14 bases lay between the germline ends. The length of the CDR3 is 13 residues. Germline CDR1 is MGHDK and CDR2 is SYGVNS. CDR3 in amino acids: CASSEGRVGLAFF. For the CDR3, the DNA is TGTGCCAGCAGTGAAGGTCGGGTAGGATTAGCTTTCTTT.